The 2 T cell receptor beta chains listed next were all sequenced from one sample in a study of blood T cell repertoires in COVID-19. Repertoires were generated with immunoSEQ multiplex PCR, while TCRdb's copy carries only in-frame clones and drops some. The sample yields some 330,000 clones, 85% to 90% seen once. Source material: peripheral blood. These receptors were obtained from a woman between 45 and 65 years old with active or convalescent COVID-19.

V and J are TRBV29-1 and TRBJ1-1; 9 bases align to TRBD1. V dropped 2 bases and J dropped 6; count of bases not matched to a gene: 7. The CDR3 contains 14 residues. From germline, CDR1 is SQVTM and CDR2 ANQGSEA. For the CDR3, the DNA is TGCAGCGTTGAAAGGACAGGGGTTTCGGCTGAAGCTTTCTTT. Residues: CSVERTGVSAEAFF.

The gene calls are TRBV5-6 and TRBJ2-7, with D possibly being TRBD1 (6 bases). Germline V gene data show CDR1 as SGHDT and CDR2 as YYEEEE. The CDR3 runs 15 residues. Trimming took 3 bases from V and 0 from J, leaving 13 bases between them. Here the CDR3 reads CASSYRVASSYEQYF. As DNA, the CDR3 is TGTGCCAGCAGCTACAGGGTGGCGAGCTCCTACGAGCAGTACTTC.